These T cell receptor beta chains were read from a single sample in a study of blood T cells in healthy people across ages. One entry per CDR3 protein results from TCRdb running MiXCR on the 5' RACE reads. The sample holds around 1,500,000 distinct CDR3 sequences, 28% seen once. The sequenced sample was blood. The receptors here all came from a woman in her 30s in good health. The CDR3 runs from the conserved cysteine through the conserved F or W. A D gene is named only where the DNA matches it firmly. Expanded clones are given a class, and other clones once, few, many or no size at all.

v_gene: TRBV18; j_gene: TRBJ2-5; abundance: many; d_gene: NA; CDR3nt: TGTGCCAGCTCCGAAGACGGACCTAAAGAGACCCAGTACTTC; CDR3aa: CASSEDGPKETQYF
v_gene: TRBV18; j_gene: TRBJ1-1; abundance: NA; d_gene: NA; CDR3nt: TGTGCCAGCAGTGGGGCACCGAACACTGAAGCTTTCTTT; CDR3aa: CASSGAPNTEAFF
v_gene: TRBV12-3/TRBV12-4; j_gene: TRBJ1-5; abundance: NA; d_gene: NA; CDR3nt: TGTGCCAGCAGTTTTACAGCGGGGGGGTATAGCAATCAGCCCCAGCATTTT; CDR3aa: CASSFTAGGYSNQPQHF
v_gene: TRBV20-1; j_gene: TRBJ2-7; abundance: NA; d_gene: TRBD1; CDR3nt: TGCAGTGCTAGATCGGGACAGGGGTCCCACGAGCAGTACTTC; CDR3aa: CSARSGQGSHEQYF
v_gene: TRBV12-3/TRBV12-4; j_gene: TRBJ1-4; abundance: few; d_gene: NA; CDR3nt: TGTGCCAGCAGTTACGGAGTTTCTAATGAAAAACTGTTTTTT; CDR3aa: CASSYGVSNEKLFF
v_gene: TRBV6-5; j_gene: TRBJ2-1; abundance: once; d_gene: TRBD2; CDR3nt: TGTGCCAGCAGTTACGAGCGGGGGAGCTCCTACGAGCAGTTCTTC; CDR3aa: CASSYERGSSYEQFF
v_gene: TRBV28; j_gene: TRBJ2-5; abundance: few; d_gene: TRBD1; CDR3nt: TGTGCCAGCAGTGCTTACAGGGGAAATTTGGAAGAGACCCAGTACTTC; CDR3aa: CASSAYRGNLEETQYF
v_gene: TRBV7-3; j_gene: TRBJ2-5; abundance: NA; d_gene: TRBD1; CDR3nt: TGTGCCAGCAGCTTATCACACAGGGGCGGCGAGACCCAGTACTTC; CDR3aa: CASSLSHRGGETQYF
v_gene: TRBV10-2; j_gene: TRBJ1-2; abundance: NA; d_gene: NA; CDR3nt: TGCGCCATCCTCAGGGAGAACTATGGCTACACCTTC; CDR3aa: CAILRENYGYTF
v_gene: TRBV11-2; j_gene: TRBJ2-1; abundance: NA; d_gene: TRBD2; CDR3nt: TGTGCCAGCAGCGGCCGAACCGGACTAGCGGGATACAATGAGCAGTTCTTC; CDR3aa: CASSGRTGLAGYNEQFF
v_gene: TRBV6-6; j_gene: TRBJ2-7; abundance: many; d_gene: NA; CDR3nt: TGTGCCAGCAGGAAGGGGCAGGGCTACGAGCAGTACTTC; CDR3aa: CASRKGQGYEQYF